This T cell receptor beta chain was captured by sequencing in a study of CD8 T cells in Susac syndrome. Germline V lookup: CDR1 MNHEY, CDR2 SMNVEV (reference sequence). The J segment lost 7 bases and the V segment lost 3 bases, leaving 9 bases of the junction unmatched. The CDR3 runs 14 residues. RNA amounts of about 0.45 to 1 ug underwent reverse transcription with random hexamers. TCRdb called the immunoSEQ multiplex PCR reads again in MiXCR, with one record for every CDR3 protein. This table has tens of thousands of distinct CDR3 sequences, about 95% appearing once. The chain is built from TRBV27 and TRBJ2-7, with 7 bases aligning to TRBD1. Input material: CD8+ T cells from PBMCs. This receptor was obtained from a human donor with Susac syndrome. CDR3 nucleotide sequence: TGTGCCAGCAGTTTTCGGACAGGCCTGGAGGAGCAGTACTTC. Protein: CASSFRTGLEEQYF.